This record concerns one T cell receptor (beta chain) sequence. TCRdb's table, derived via immunoSEQ multiplex PCR, lists solely in-frame clones and lacks some. The repertoire holds just over 650,000 clones, with 70% to 90% as singletons. This sample was taken from a study of blood T cell repertoires in COVID-19. Sequencing was done on a sample of peripheral blood. This TCR derives from a woman aged 18-29 years with acute or convalescent COVID-19.

Written as DNA, the CDR3 is TGTGCCAGCAGCCAAGTAGGGGCTGGCGGGGGGGAGTCAGATACGCAGTATTTT. Protein sequence: CASSQVGAGGGESDTQYF. The chain couples TRBV3-1 (or the pseudogene TRBV3-2) to TRBJ2-3; TRBD2 aligns across 9 bases. The CDR3 length is 18 residues. The junction had 12 bases not matched to a gene; V was cut back by 1 base and J by 4 bases. Germline V gene data show CDR1 as LGHDT and CDR2 as YNNKEL (reference sequence).